This T cell receptor (beta chain) comes out of a study of blood T cell repertoires in COVID-19. Whole-study context: COVID-19 samples, acute and convalescent, were from the United States, Italy and Spain. PBMCs, B-cell-depleted T cells, or T cells were the source of the cDNA or gDNA that made up the material.

Authors' methods: Quantification of nucleated cells was approximated via reference gene primer amplification. Some clones are missing from TCRdb's copy, which holds only in-frame ones; the method was immunoSEQ multiplex PCR. V and J calls and clone size follow that table, whereas D and trimming were derived from the DNA. This sample has about 180,000 clones; more than 85% occur once, and the top ten carry 2.9%. Germline V lookup: CDR1 SEHNR, CDR2 FQNEAQ (reference sequence). This CDR3 comprises 15 residues. The ends lost 5 bases at V and 5 bases at J; junction bases unmatched: 5. Sequenced: peripheral blood. The V and J genes are TRBV7-9 and TRBJ2-7, with 14 bases fitting TRBD2. The receptor was isolated from a woman aged 25 to 39 with active or convalescent COVID-19. The CDR3 coding sequence is TGTGCCAGCAGCCGGACTAGCGGGGGGTTGGACGAGCAGTACTTC. It yields the protein CASSRTSGGLDEQYF. Variable domain in full (rest from reference TRBV7-9 and TRBJ2-7): DTGVSQNPRHKITKRGQNVTFRCDPISEHNRLYWYRQTLGQGPEFLTYFQNEAQLEKSRLLSDRFSAERPKGSFSTLEIQRTEQGDSAMYLCASSRTSGGLDEQYFGPGTRLTVT.